Sequencing of this T cell receptor beta chain was carried out in a study of T-cell memory formation after mild COVID-19. Study-level findings and limits: Clones shrinking from day 15 to 85 showed even CD4/CD8 mixes; later expanders tilted CD4+.

This clonotype was detected ten times or more. The antigen remains unidentified. TCRdb itself ran the 5' RACE reads through MiXCR, one entry per CDR3 protein. The sample yields 350,000 or so distinct CDR3 sequences, 10% to 15% seen once. The CDR3 consists of 13 residues. V shed 8 bases and J 5 bases; nucleotides not matched to a gene: 4. CDR1 SGHTA and CDR2 FQGTGA come from the germline V gene. The origin of this receptor is a man younger than 30 who had mild COVID-19 (a few samples of this study predate the infection). Cell type and time point are not known. The chain employs TRBV7-3 and TRBJ2-2, with TRBD2 matching over 8 bases. The sample taken for sequencing was PBMCs or a T cell subset sorted from them (not recorded which). CDR3 loop: CASSGGPTGELFF. The CDR3 region has the DNA TGTGCCAGCTCGGGGGGGCCGACCGGGGAGCTGTTTTTT.